These T cell receptor beta chains were read from a single sample in a study of T cell repertoires in cytomegalovirus infection. TCRdb ran MiXCR on the reads and lists one entry per CDR3 protein. The sample carries 310,000 or so distinct CDR3 sequences, 15% to 20% recorded once. The sequenced sample consisted of PBMCs. The origin of the receptors is a human donor in good health (CMV status not recorded). Some clones in this sample may be carry-over from other donors' samples. Each CDR3 is given with its conserved first and last residue. D genes are given only for firm matches. Size values are once, few and many counts, or a class for expanded clones, and some rows have none.

DNA: TGTGCCAGCAGTTTACGAAGATATAGAAAAGCTTTCTTT
CDR3: CASSLRRYRKAFF
J: TRBJ1-1
D: -
size: -
V: TRBV27

DNA: TGCGCCAGCAGCCGATACCCACTAGCGGGGGGGCGCCAAGAGACCCAGTACTTC
CDR3: CASSRYPLAGGRQETQYF
J: TRBJ2-5
D: TRBD2
size: few
V: TRBV5-1

DNA: TGCAGTGCTAGGGTGGAGAGGTCTAGCACAGATACGCAGTATTTT
CDR3: CSARVERSSTDTQYF
J: TRBJ2-3
D: -
size: few
V: TRBV20-1

DNA: TGTGCCAGCAGTCCCAGATTCTCCGGGACTACAAGCACAGATACGCAGTATTTT
CDR3: CASSPRFSGTTSTDTQYF
J: TRBJ2-3
D: TRBD2
size: many
V: TRBV27

DNA: TGTGCCATCAGTGTCGGGACACAGGATTCCGGGGAGCTGTTTTTT
CDR3: CAISVGTQDSGELFF
J: TRBJ2-2
D: -
size: -
V: TRBV10-3

DNA: TGTGCCAGCAGTCGCTTTCCGGGACAGGGGGCAAATGAGCAGTTCTTC
CDR3: CASSRFPGQGANEQFF
J: TRBJ2-1
D: TRBD1
size: many
V: TRBV27

DNA: TGTGCCAGCAGCTTGGAGACTAGTTTAGGAGGCGAGACCCAGTACTTC
CDR3: CASSLETSLGGETQYF
J: TRBJ2-5
D: -
size: few
V: TRBV5-4

DNA: TGTGCCAGCAGCTTGAGTCCCGGGACACTCCTCGGGGAGACCCAGTACTTC
CDR3: CASSLSPGTLLGETQYF
J: TRBJ2-5
D: -
size: -
V: TRBV7-9

DNA: TGTGCCAGCAGCCCCCCTTTTTTTGTTGGTGAAGCTTTCTTT
CDR3: CASSPPFFVGEAFF
J: TRBJ1-1
D: -
size: -
V: TRBV7-2

DNA: TGTGCCAGCAGTTACGGGGGAACAGGGAGGAACACTGAAGCTTTCTTT
CDR3: CASSYGGTGRNTEAFF
J: TRBJ1-1
D: -
size: many
V: TRBV6-5

DNA: TGTGCCAGCATATACGACACGCTCGGGGGGCCCCTCCACTTT
CDR3: CASIYDTLGGPLHF
J: TRBJ1-6
D: -
size: many
V: TRBV2

DNA: TGTGCCAGCAGGTTGCGGGGGAACACTGAAGCTTTCTTT
CDR3: CASRLRGNTEAFF
J: TRBJ1-1
D: -
size: many
V: TRBV12-3/TRBV12-4

DNA: TGCGCCAGCAGCCCCTCCGTAGCAGGGGCTGATTCACCCCTCCACTTT
CDR3: CASSPSVAGADSPLHF
J: TRBJ1-6
D: -
size: many
V: TRBV4-1

DNA: TGTGCCAGCAGCTTAAGGGGTGGACAGCCCCAGCATTTT
CDR3: CASSLRGGQPQHF
J: TRBJ1-5
D: -
size: many
V: TRBV7-2

DNA: TGTGCCAGCAGAGCAGGGGGCGCGGGCAATCAGCCCCAGCATTTT
CDR3: CASRAGGAGNQPQHF
J: TRBJ1-5
D: TRBD1
size: many
V: TRBV25-1

DNA: TGTGCCAGCAGCGGACCCCTAACAGGGTACACCCAAGAGACCCAGTACTTC
CDR3: CASSGPLTGYTQETQYF
J: TRBJ2-5
D: -
size: -
V: TRBV5-4